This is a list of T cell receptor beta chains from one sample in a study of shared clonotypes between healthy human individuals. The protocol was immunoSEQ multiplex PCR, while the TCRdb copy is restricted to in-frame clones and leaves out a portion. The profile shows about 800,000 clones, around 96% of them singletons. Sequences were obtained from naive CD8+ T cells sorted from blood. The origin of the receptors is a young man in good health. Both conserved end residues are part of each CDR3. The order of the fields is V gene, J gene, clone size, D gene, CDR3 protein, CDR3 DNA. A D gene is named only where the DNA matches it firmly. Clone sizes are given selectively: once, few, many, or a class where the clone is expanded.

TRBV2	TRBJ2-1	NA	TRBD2	CASSRLAGGLGNEQFF	TGTGCCAGCAGTAGACTAGCGGGAGGCCTGGGAAATGAGCAGTTCTTC
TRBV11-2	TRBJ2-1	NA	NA	CASSPSGEQFF	TGTGCCAGCAGCCCAAGCGGAGAGCAGTTCTTC
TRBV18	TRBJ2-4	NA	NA	CASSLETAKNIQYF	TGTGCCAGCTCACTCGAGACGGCCAAAAACATTCAGTACTTC
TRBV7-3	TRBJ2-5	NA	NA	CASSLSPKGEETQYF	TGTGCCAGCAGCTTATCCCCCAAAGGGGAGGAGACCCAGTACTTC
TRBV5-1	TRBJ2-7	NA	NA	CASSLAPLGSSLYEQYF	TGCGCCAGCAGCTTGGCACCCTTGGGCAGTTCGCTTTACGAGCAGTACTTC
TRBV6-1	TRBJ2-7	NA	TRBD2	CASSEARPSGNSYEQYF	TGTGCCAGCAGTGAAGCGCGGCCTAGCGGGAACTCCTACGAGCAGTACTTC
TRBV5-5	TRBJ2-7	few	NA	CASSLILASAYEQYF	TGTGCCAGCAGCTTGATCCTCGCGTCAGCCTACGAGCAGTACTTC
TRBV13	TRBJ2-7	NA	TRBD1	CASSDRQGAFEQYF	TGTGCCAGCAGCGATAGACAGGGGGCTTTCGAGCAGTACTTC
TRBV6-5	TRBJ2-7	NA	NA	CASSLDRGPEQYF	TGTGCCAGCAGTTTGGATCGGGGGCCCGAGCAGTACTTC
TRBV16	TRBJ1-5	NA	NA	CASSQSKVGEDQPQHF	TGTGCCAGCAGCCAATCGAAGGTAGGGGAGGATCAGCCCCAGCATTTT
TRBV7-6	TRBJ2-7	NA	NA	CASSKYQVSYEQYF	TGTGCCAGCAGCAAATATCAGGTCTCCTACGAGCAGTACTTC
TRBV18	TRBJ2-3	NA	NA	CASSPTRMTDTQYF	TGTGCCAGCTCACCCACTAGGATGACAGATACGCAGTATTTT
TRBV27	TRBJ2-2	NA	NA	CASSPPAGELFF	TGTGCCAGCAGTCCTCCCGCCGGGGAGCTGTTTTTT
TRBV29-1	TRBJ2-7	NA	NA	CSVVQANSYEQYF	TGCAGCGTTGTCCAAGCAAACTCCTACGAGCAGTACTTC
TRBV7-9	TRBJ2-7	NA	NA	CASSSLGDYEQYF	TGTGCCAGCAGCTCCCTGGGGGACTACGAGCAGTACTTC
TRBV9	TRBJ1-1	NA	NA	CASSPRGGVLTEAFF	TGTGCCAGCAGCCCCAGAGGTGGGGTGTTGACTGAAGCTTTCTTT
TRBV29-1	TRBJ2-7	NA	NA	CSVLAGGYEQYF	TGCAGCGTTTTGGCGGGTGGGTACGAGCAGTACTTC
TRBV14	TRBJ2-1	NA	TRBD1	CASSPFPRTGYNEQFF	TGTGCCAGCAGCCCATTTCCCAGGACAGGTTACAATGAGCAGTTCTTC
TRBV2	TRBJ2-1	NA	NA	CASRGTADEQFF	TGTGCCAGCAGAGGGACCGCGGATGAGCAGTTCTTC
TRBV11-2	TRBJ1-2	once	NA	CASSQDSYGYTF	TGTGCCAGCAGTCAGGACAGCTATGGCTACACCTTC
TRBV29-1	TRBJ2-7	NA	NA	CSVEDLGRGHEQYF	TGCAGCGTTGAAGATCTGGGCCGAGGGCACGAGCAGTACTTC
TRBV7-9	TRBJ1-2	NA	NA	CASSSIDNYGYTF	TGTGCCAGCTCCTCCATAGATAACTATGGCTACACCTTC
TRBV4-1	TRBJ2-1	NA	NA	CASSRQGWDEQFF	TGCGCCAGCAGCCGGCAGGGTTGGGATGAGCAGTTCTTC
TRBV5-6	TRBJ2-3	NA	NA	CAGGFWGSFTDTQYF	TGTGCCGGGGGCTTCTGGGGATCGTTCACAGATACGCAGTATTTT
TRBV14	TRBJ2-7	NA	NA	CASSQEAWSTAYEQYF	TGTGCCAGCAGCCAAGAAGCGTGGAGCACAGCCTACGAGCAGTACTTC
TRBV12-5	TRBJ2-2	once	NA	CASGLGGVAGELFF	TGTGCTAGTGGTTTGGGTGGAGTTGCCGGGGAGCTGTTTTTT
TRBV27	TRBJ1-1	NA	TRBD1	CASSYTGVTEAFF	TGTGCCAGCAGTTACACAGGGGTGACTGAAGCTTTCTTT
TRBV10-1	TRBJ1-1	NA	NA	CASSERRGDTEAFF	TGCGCCAGCAGTGAGAGACGGGGCGACACTGAAGCTTTCTTT
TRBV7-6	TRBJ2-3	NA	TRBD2	CASSLLPPGTSGRGHTDTQYF	TGTGCCAGCAGCCTATTACCCCCTGGGACTAGCGGGAGAGGGCACACAGATACGCAGTATTTT
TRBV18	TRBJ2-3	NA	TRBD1	CASSPPGQASTDTQYF	TGTGCCAGCTCACCGCCGGGACAGGCTAGCACAGATACGCAGTATTTT
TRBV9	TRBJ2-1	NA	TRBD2	CASSVSGRAHNEQFF	TGTGCCAGCAGCGTAAGCGGGAGGGCCCACAATGAGCAGTTCTTC
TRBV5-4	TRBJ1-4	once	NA	CASSIRRGSVEKLFF	TGTGCCAGCAGCATCCGGAGAGGGAGCGTTGAAAAACTGTTTTTT
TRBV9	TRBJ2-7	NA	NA	CASSVFQGGEQYF	TGTGCCAGCAGCGTATTTCAGGGAGGCGAGCAGTACTTC
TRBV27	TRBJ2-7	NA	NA	CASSLRRDSYEQYF	TGTGCCAGCAGTTTAAGGCGGGACTCCTACGAGCAGTACTTC
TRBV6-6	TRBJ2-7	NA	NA	CATLGGDEQYF	TGTGCCACCCTCGGCGGGGACGAGCAGTACTTC
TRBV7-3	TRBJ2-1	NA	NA	CASSLGSYNEQFF	TGTGCCAGCAGCTTGGGATCCTACAATGAGCAGTTCTTC
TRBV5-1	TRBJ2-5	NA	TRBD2	CASSLEGLAGGGETQYF	TGCGCCAGCAGCTTGGAAGGACTAGCGGGAGGAGGAGAGACCCAGTACTTC
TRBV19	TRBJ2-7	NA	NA	CASSEFGGPYEQYF	TGTGCCAGTAGTGAATTCGGTGGACCCTACGAGCAGTACTTC
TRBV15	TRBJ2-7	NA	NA	CATSRPDETSSYEQYF	TGTGCCACCAGCAGACCTGACGAAACGAGCTCCTACGAGCAGTACTTC
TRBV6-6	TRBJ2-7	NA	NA	CASSYSTGYEQYF	TGTGCCAGCAGTTACTCGACAGGCTACGAGCAGTACTTC
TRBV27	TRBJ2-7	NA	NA	CASSLARPRGDYEQYF	TGTGCCAGCAGTTTAGCCAGGCCAAGAGGGGACTACGAGCAGTACTTC
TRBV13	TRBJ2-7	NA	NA	CASSWTPDEQYF	TGTGCCAGCAGCTGGACCCCGGACGAGCAGTACTTC
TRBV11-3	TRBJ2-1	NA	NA	CASSPGSSYNEQFF	TGTGCCAGCAGCCCCGGTAGCTCCTACAATGAGCAGTTCTTC
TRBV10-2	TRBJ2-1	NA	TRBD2	CASSGRGREGHLTEQFF	TGCGCCAGCAGTGGGAGGGGGCGGGAGGGCCATCTCACTGAGCAGTTCTTC